These 8 T cell receptor beta chains were all obtained from the same sample, sequenced in a study of CD8+CD57+ T cells in acquired aplastic anemia. Patients sequenced had flow cytometry evidence of CD8+CD57+ cell expansion. Genomic DNA templated the TCR beta VDJ and CDR3 profiling. TCRdb re-derived calls from the reads in MiXCR, one entry per CDR3 protein. The sample shows 200,000 to 250,000 distinct CDR3 sequences, 40% to 60% of them seen only once. The sample comprised sorted CD4+, CD8+, or CD8+CD57+ T cells (not recorded which) from PBMCs. The receptors were sampled from a human donor with aplastic anemia.

As concerns this clonotype: Compared with germline, one end of the junction differs, possibly owing to a read error. The J gene is TRBJ1-6, the V gene TRBV2; TRBD1 agrees at 7 bases. Germline loops: CDR1 SNHLY, CDR2 FYNNEI. The CDR3 is made up of 14 amino acids. CDR3 protein: CASSQTGLNSPPHF. The DNA of the CDR3 is TGTGCCAGCAGCCAGACAGGGCTGAATTCACCCCCCCACTTT.

This clonotype was observed a handful of times. The chain couples TRBV5-1 to TRBJ2-7; 11 bases are shared with TRBD1. The CDR3 has 17 amino acids. J lost 6 bases, V lost 4 bases, and 15 bases had no gene match. Germline-derived CDR1 and CDR2 are SGHRS and YFSETQ. CDR3 in amino acids: CASSLNRPGQGGVEQYF. CDR3 sequence (DNA): TGCGCCAGCAGCCTCAACCGACCGGGACAGGGGGGCGTCGAGCAGTACTTC.

V usage is TRBV29-1 and J usage is TRBJ2-2; D is perhaps TRBD1 (5 bases). Between the trimmed V and J ends, which lost 5 bases and 4 bases, there was a span of 14 bases. The CDR3 extends over 14 amino acids. Per germline, CDR1 SQVTM and CDR2 ANQGSEA. The CDR3 reads CSVNRISGTGELFF. The CDR3 DNA reads TGCAGCGTTAACAGGATTTCGGGCACCGGGGAGCTGTTTTTT.

The chain's CDR3 is CASSLGLHF. DNA of the CDR3: TGTGCCAGCAGCTTAGGCCTCCACTTT. The chain combines TRBV11-1 with TRBJ1-6; D gene unclear. CDR1 SGHAT and CDR2 FQDESV come from the germline V gene (reference sequence). The CDR3 spans 9 residues. Trimming left V 1 base short and J 15 bases short, with 1 base between.

In this sample, this clonotype turned up many times. The chain has TRBV6-1 and TRBJ1-1; D unclear. Trimming cost V 4 bases and J 2 bases, with 8 bases left between them. The CDR3 sequence is 13 residues long. Per the germline V gene, CDR1 is MNHNS and CDR2 is SASEGT. CDR3 in amino acids: CASSARQNTEAFF. CDR3 bases: TGTGCCAGCAGTGCAAGACAAAACACTGAAGCTTTCTTT.

This clonotype has at least ten counts. The V gene is TRBV19, the J gene TRBJ1-5; TRBD1 might be the D (6 bases). Germline lookup yields CDR1 LNHDA and CDR2 SQIVND (reference sequence). The CDR3 has 15 amino acids. V was clipped by 5 bases and J by 2 bases, with 13 bases between them. The CDR3 DNA sequence: TGTGCCAGTAGTTTACAGGGATTAGGCAATCAGCCCCAGCATTTT. Residues: CASSLQGLGNQPQHF.

V is TRBV7-2 and J is TRBJ2-5; 7 nucleotides line up with TRBD2. V lost 8 bases and J lost 9; bases outside the gene matches: 12. There are 13 residues in the CDR3. Germline V gives CDR1 SGHTA, CDR2 FQGNSA. The CDR3 DNA reads as TGTGCCAGCGGCGAAGTGGGGGGGGGGGCCCAGTACTTC. This translates into CASGEVGGGAQYF.

This chain links TRBV7-9 with TRBJ1-2; no firm D call. The length of the CDR3 is 13 residues. Germline loops: CDR1 SEHNR, CDR2 FQNEAQ (reference sequence). Trimming cost V 3 bases and J 12 bases, with 17 bases left between them. In nucleotides, the CDR3 is TGTGCCAGCAGCTTGAGTCCTGGCCCTGGAAACACCTTC. It translates to CASSLSPGPGNTF. Drawing the rest from reference TRBV7-9 and TRBJ1-2, the complete variable domain is DTGVSQNPRHKITKRGQNVTFRCDPISEHNRLYWYRQTLGQGPEFLTYFQNEAQLEKSRLLSDRFSAERPKGSFSTLEIQRTEQGDSAMYLCASSLSPGPGNTFGSGTRLTVV.